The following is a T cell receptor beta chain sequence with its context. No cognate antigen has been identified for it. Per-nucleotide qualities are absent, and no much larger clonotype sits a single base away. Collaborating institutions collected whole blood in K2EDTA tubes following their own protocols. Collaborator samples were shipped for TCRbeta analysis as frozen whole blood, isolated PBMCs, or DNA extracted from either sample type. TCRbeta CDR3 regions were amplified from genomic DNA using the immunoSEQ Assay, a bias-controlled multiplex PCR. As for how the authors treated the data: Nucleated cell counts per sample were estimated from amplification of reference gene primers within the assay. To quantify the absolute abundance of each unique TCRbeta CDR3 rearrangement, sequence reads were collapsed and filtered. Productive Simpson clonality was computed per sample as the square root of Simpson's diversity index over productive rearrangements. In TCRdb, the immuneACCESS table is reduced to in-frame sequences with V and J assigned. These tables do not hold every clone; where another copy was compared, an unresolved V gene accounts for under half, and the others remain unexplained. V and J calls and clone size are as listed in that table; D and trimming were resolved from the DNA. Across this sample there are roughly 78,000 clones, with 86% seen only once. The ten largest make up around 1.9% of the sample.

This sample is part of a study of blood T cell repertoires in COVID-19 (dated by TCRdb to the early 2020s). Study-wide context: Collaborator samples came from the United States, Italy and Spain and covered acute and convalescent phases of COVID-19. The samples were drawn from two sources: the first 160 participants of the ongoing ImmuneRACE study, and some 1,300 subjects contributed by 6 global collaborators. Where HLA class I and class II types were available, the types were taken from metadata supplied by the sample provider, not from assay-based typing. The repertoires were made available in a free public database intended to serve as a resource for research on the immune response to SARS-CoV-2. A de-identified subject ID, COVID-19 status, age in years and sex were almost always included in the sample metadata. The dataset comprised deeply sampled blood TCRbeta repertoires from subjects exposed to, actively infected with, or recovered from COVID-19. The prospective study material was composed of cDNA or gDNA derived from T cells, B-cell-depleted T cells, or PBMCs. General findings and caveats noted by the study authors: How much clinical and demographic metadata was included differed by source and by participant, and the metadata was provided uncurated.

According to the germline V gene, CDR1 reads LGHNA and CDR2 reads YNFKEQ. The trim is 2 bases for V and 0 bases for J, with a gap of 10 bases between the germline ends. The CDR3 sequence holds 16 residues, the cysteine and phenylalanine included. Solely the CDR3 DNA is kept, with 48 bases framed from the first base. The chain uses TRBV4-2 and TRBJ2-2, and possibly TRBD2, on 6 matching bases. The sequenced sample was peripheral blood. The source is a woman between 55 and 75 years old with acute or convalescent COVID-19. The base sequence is TGTGCCAGCAGCCAAATCCGGGACTCGAACACCGGGGAGCTGTTTTTT. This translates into CASSQIRDSNTGELFF.